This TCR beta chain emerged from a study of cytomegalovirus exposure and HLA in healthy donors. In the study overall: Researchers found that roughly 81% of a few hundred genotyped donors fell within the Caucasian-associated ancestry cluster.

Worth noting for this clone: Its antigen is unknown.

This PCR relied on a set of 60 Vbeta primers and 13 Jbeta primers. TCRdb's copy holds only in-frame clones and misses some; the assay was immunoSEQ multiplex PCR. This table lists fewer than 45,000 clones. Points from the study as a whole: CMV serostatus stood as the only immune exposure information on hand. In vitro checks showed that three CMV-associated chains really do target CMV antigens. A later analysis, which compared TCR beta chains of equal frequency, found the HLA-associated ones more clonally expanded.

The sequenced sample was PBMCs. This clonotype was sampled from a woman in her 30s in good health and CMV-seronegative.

This CDR3 reads CAWRPLAGGDEQYF. CDR3 DNA sequence: TGTGCCTGGAGGCCACTAGCGGGAGGGGACGAGCAGTACTTC. This rearrangement joins TRBV30 to TRBJ2-7; 13 bases line up with TRBD2. The germline gives CDR1 GTSNPN, CDR2 SVGIG (reference sequence). V trimming: 3 bases; J trimming: 5 bases; junction bases outside the gene matches: 4. The CDR3 runs 14 residues.